This entry features one T cell receptor beta chain sequence. The target antigen is unknown. These data belong to a study of cytomegalovirus exposure and HLA in healthy donors. About the study: The same platform was used for the roughly 120 validation repertoires as for the 600 to 700 first-cohort repertoires, as reported in a later analysis. Study-level results: Whilst most TCR sequences proved rare, a subset of public TCRs occurred across many donors. CMV antigen specificity was confirmed in vitro for a few CMV-associated chains.

The protocol was immunoSEQ multiplex PCR, while the TCRdb copy is restricted to in-frame clones and leaves out a portion. The table includes approximately 170,000 clones, 70% to 90% detected once. Germline assignment: CDR1 SEHNR and CDR2 FQNEAQ (reference sequence). Trimming removed 1 base from V and 2 bases from J; junction bases left unmatched: 0. The CDR3 totals 15 residues. The rearrangement links TRBV7-9 to TRBJ1-5, with TRBD1 identical over 9 bases. This clonotype originated in a man younger than 45 in good health and CMV-seropositive. Input material: PBMCs. CDR3 coding DNA: TGTGCCAGCAGCTTAGGGACAGGGGGCAATCAGCCCCAGCATTTT. Residues: CASSLGTGGNQPQHF.